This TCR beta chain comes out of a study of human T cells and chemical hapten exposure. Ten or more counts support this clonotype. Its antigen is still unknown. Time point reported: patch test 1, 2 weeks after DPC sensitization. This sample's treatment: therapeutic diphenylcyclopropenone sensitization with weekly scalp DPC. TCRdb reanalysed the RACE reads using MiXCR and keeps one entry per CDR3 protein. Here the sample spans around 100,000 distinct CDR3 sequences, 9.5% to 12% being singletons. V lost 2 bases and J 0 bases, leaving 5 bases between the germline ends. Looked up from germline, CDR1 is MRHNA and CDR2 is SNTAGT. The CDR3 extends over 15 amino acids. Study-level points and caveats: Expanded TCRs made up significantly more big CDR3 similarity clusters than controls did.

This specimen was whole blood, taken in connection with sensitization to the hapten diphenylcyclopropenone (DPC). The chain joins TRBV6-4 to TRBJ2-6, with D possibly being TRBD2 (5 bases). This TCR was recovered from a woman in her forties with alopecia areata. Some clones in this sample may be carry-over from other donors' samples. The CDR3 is CASSDEGSGANVLTF. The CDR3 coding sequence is TGTGCCAGCAGTGACGAGGGCTCTGGGGCCAACGTCCTGACTTTC.